This TCR beta chain was obtained from a study of Ad26.COV2.S vaccination and SARS-CoV-2 variants. Study-level information: Donor got 5x10^10 or 1x10^11 viral particles of Ad26.COV2.S.

Overall study results and limits: Substantial response breadth was reportedly seen for spike-specific CD8+ and CD4+ T cells after vaccination.

Some clones are missing from TCRdb's copy, which holds only in-frame ones; the method was immunoSEQ multiplex PCR. Among about 390,000 clones listed, 80% to 95% were seen once. Germline assignment: CDR1 SGHNT and CDR2 YYREEE (reference sequence). Trimming took 0 bases from V and 1 from J; bases not matched to a gene: 9. The CDR3 loop spans 17 amino acids. The treatment: some 20 received Ad26.COV2.S at low or high dose, single or two shots; several received placebo; per-sample allocation not given. Vaccine and placebo recipients were sampled on day 63 after the first injection. At a Boston site, the person donating was an adult of 18-55 years. In the vaccine, an Ad26 vector expressed the SARS-CoV-2 spike of the Wuhan strain. A word on this clone: The antigen remains undetermined.

The sequence came from a person aged 18-60 years who received the Ad26.COV2.S COVID-19 vaccine or a placebo. The chain combines TRBV5-4 with TRBJ1-1; 7 nucleotides agree with TRBD1. Sequencing used peripheral blood, obtained in a trial of Ad26.COV2.S vaccine versus placebo. This CDR3 reads CASSLDPNRGTNTEAFF. The CDR3 DNA reads TGTGCCAGCAGCTTGGACCCAAACAGGGGCACGAACACTGAAGCTTTCTTT. Looking up the rest from reference TRBV5-4 and TRBJ1-1 gives the full variable domain: ETGVTQSPTHLIKTRGQQVTLRCSSQSGHNTVSWYQQALGQGPQFIFQYYREEENGRGNFPPRFSGLQFPNYSSELNVNALELDDSALYLCASSLDPNRGTNTEAFFGQGTRLTVV.